This TCR beta chain appears in the sequencing data of a study of cytomegalovirus exposure and HLA in healthy donors. Vbeta (60) and Jbeta (13) primers were used in the PCR. This table comes from immunoSEQ multiplex PCR, and its TCRdb copy is limited to in-frame clones, with some not included. This sample has 95,000 to 150,000 clones; roughly 71% occur once, and the top ten carry just under 3%. From germline, CDR1 is SGHDT and CDR2 YYEEEE. V trimming: 4 bases; J trimming: 7 bases; junction bases outside the gene matches: 9. This CDR3 spans 14 amino acids. This clone appeared a few times. Its antigen is still unknown. Study-wide results and limits: What was likely a sequencing artifact was a cluster of highly shared sequence variants. Roughly uniform depth of sequencing across donors was assumed in presence/absence analyses. A previous analysis found most TCR beta V segments productive roughly 87% or roughly 30% of the time. Most TCR sequences were uncommon, yet certain public TCRs appeared in many donors.

Sequenced: PBMCs. The V and J genes are TRBV5-6 and TRBJ1-2; 8 bases match TRBD1. This clonotype was obtained from a woman in her forties in good health and CMV-seropositive. The CDR3 reads CASSRQGQWGGYTF. The CDR3 region has the DNA TGTGCCAGCAGCAGACAGGGGCAGTGGGGTGGCTACACCTTC.